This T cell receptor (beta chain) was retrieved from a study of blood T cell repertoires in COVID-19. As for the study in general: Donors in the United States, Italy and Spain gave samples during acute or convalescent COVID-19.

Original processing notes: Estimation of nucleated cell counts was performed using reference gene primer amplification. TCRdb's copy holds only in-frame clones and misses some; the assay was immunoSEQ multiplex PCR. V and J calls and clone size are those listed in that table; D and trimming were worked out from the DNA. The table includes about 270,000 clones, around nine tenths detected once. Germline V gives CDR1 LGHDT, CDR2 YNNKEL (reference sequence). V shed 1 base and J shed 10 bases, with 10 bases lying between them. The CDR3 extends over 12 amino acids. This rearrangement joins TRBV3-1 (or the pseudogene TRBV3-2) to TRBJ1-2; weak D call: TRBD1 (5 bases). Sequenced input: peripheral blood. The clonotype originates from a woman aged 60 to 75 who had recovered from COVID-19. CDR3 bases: TGTGCCAGCAGCCAAGCCACAGGAAACTACACCTTC. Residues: CASSQATGNYTF.